These T cell receptor beta chains were read from a single sample in a study of T cell responses to AZD1222 COVID-19 vaccine. Produced via immunoSEQ multiplex PCR; TCRdb's table is partial and in-frame only. This sample has under 200,000 clones, with about 89% found just once. The specimen was peripheral blood, collected on day 0 of MenACWY control vaccination. The receptors originated from an adult in good health. Each CDR3 is given with its conserved first and last residue. The order of the fields is V gene, J gene, CDR3 protein.

>TRBV5-4|TRBJ2-7
CASSLPHGDEQYF
>TRBV27|TRBJ2-3
CASTTGTGYTDTQYF
>TRBV27|TRBJ2-7
CASSLHGTQSYEQYF
>TRBV27|TRBJ2-1
CASSSTGTRAYNEQFF
>TRBV28|TRBJ2-2
CASSSGSPGELFF
>TRBV7-2|TRBJ1-6
CASSLKSGGGQYNSPLHF
>TRBV7-9|TRBJ2-1
CASSPETSTNEQFF
>TRBV10-3|TRBJ2-3
CAISPGSSHTDTQYF
>TRBV6-2/TRBV6-3|TRBJ2-7
CASSGSQGNPYEQYF
>TRBV7-2|TRBJ2-7
CASSFGQGTKEQYF
>TRBV6-2/TRBV6-3|TRBJ2-7
CASSLGYEQYF
>TRBV6-4|TRBJ1-2
CASIGTTGDYGYTF
>TRBV7-3|TRBJ2-3
CASRLTSKSTDTQYF
>TRBV7-2|TRBJ1-2
CASSLDFVGQGSGYTF
>TRBV7-6|TRBJ1-1
CASSFRGRRQGPPNTEAFF
>TRBV10-3|TRBJ2-2
CAITASRGVANTGELFF
>TRBV9|TRBJ1-3
CASSAETGGFGNTIYF
>TRBV24-1|TRBJ1-1
CATSDGGRMEAFF
>TRBV6-5|TRBJ2-1
CASTGGGSYNEQFF
>TRBV10-3|TRBJ2-1
CAAVGTGGQGEQFF
>TRBV5-4|TRBJ1-3
CASSLDRGSGNTIYF
>TRBV7-3|TRBJ2-1
CASSLAGNSYNEQFF
>TRBV28|TRBJ1-1
CASSLDRTEAFF
>TRBV7-3|TRBJ2-1
CASSSQPGTTINEQFF
>TRBV6-2/TRBV6-3|TRBJ1-2
CASSEPPDGVGGYTF
>TRBV5-5|TRBJ1-2
CASSLAGVNYGYTF
>TRBV19|TRBJ2-1
CASKYSGRDNEQFF
>TRBV21-1|TRBJ2-1
CASSNLYLRGNEQFF
>TRBV15|TRBJ2-1
CATSRVGTPTQFF
>TRBV5-4|TRBJ2-7
CASSFGSRNEQYF
>TRBV18|TRBJ2-1
CASSPDRAIAGEQFF
>TRBV19|TRBJ1-4
CATRDKNREKLFF
>TRBV6-5|TRBJ2-7
CASSGTGRFYEQYF
>TRBV19|TRBJ2-7
CASSDGGHEQYF
>TRBV25-1|TRBJ1-1
CASRATGRKTEAFF
>TRBV20-1|TRBJ1-1
CSRRGNTEAFF
>TRBV29-1|TRBJ2-1
CSVESGWNEQFF
>TRBV4-3|TRBJ1-5
CASSQDRGGQPQHF
>TRBV3-1/TRBV3-2|TRBJ2-2
CASSQQIGELFF
>TRBV19|TRBJ2-1
CASRLDRSSYNEQFF
>TRBV30|TRBJ1-1
CASTLLEAFF
>TRBV28|TRBJ2-2
CASRILNTGELFF
>TRBV28|TRBJ1-6
CASSISGPRTHNSPLHF
>TRBV27|TRBJ1-3
CASSLTPISGNTIYF
>TRBV3-1/TRBV3-2|TRBJ1-3
CASSQRFPDRSYTIYF
>TRBV6-5|TRBJ2-7
CASEGQGTYEQYF
>TRBV9|TRBJ2-4
CASSVDRAQNIQYF
>TRBV28|TRBJ2-7
CASSPYRSAEQYF
>TRBV19|TRBJ1-1
CASSLGRGKSEAFF